This TCR beta chain was documented in a study of T cells in localized non-small cell lung cancer. The study's findings and limits: Adjacent lung had a median around 60 of the 100 largest tumor clones. The highest T cell clonality was in uninvolved adjacent lung, above tumor.

Concerning this clone itself: Its specificity is unknown.

TCRdb's copy holds only in-frame clones and misses some; the assay was immunoSEQ multiplex PCR. The sample yields fewer than 35,000 clones, roughly 89% seen once. Trimming at V came to 4 bases and at J to 8 bases, leaving 6 bases not matched to a gene. This CDR3 is 13 amino acids long. Germline V gives CDR1 MNHNS, CDR2 SASEGT. Sequenced here: peripheral blood, sampled before any cancer treatment. The rearrangement joins TRBV6-1 to TRBJ1-2; TRBD1 matches 8 bases. This clonotype was obtained from a female donor aged 60 or older with stage I lung adenocarcinoma. CDR3 residues: CASSVTGDEGYTF. The CDR3 nucleotides read TGTGCCAGCAGTGTGACAGGGGATGAAGGCTACACCTTC.